This TCR beta chain appears in the sequencing data of a study of T cells in Graves' hyperthyroidism and ophthalmopathy. Study at large: Before any treatment, at initial diagnosis, peripheral blood was collected.

Amplified TCR beta CDR3 regions came from RNA transcripts. During a first-round RT-PCR of the TCR CDR3, the HTBI primer set was used. TCRdb re-called the multiplex PCR reads with MiXCR, one entry per CDR3 protein. The table records 550,000 to 600,000 distinct CDR3 sequences, 14% of them present only once. Study-wide results and limits: Ophthalmopathy got predicted by the model a median approximately 6.3 months before its onset. Blood shared most expanded thyroid clonotypes above 0.001.

This clonotype appeared many times. Its antigen is unidentified. Diagnostic decisions used clinical symptoms, serum thyroxine and TRAb, thyroid ultrasound and orbital computed tomography. The clonotype was recovered from a woman aged 18-35 years with Graves' ophthalmopathy. The sample comprised blood.

This chain's CDR3 is CASPGTKSYNEQFF. Written as DNA, the CDR3 is TGTGCCAGTCCCGGGACTAAATCCTACAATGAGCAGTTCTTC. The J gene is TRBJ2-1, the V gene TRBV2, with 7 bases lining up with TRBD2. Germline assignment: CDR1 SNHLY and CDR2 FYNNEI. The junction had 6 bases not matched to a gene; V was cut back by 9 bases and J by 1 base. The CDR3 runs 14 residues.